The rows below give T cell receptor beta chains drawn from one sample of a study of blood T cells in healthy people across ages. TCRdb analysed the 5' RACE reads with MiXCR anew, one entry per CDR3 protein. Among around 710,000 distinct CDR3 sequences listed, roughly 41% were seen once. The specimen was blood. The receptors here all came from a woman aged 55 to 70 in good health. CDR3s include the opening cysteine and the closing phenylalanine or tryptophan. The D gene is left open where the match is weak. Size tells how often a clone was seen (once, few, many) or the class of an expanded clone, and some rows leave it out.

size	J	V	D	DNA	CDR3
few	TRBJ1-5	TRBV27	NA	TGTGCCAGCAGCTCTCATCTTGGAGTTAGCAATCAGCCCCAGCATTTT	CASSSHLGVSNQPQHF
NA	TRBJ2-3	TRBV6-4	TRBD2	TGTGCCAGCAGTGTTAACATGCGGGGGGATACGCAGTATTTT	CASSVNMRGDTQYF
few	TRBJ2-7	TRBV7-7	NA	TGTGCTAGCAGCACACGGGGTAGGGGGGCCCAGCGGGGTCATTCCTACGAGCAGTACTTC	CASSTRGRGAQRGHSYEQYF
few	TRBJ2-1	TRBV27	NA	TGTGCCAGCAGTTTAACCGACGGCTCCTACAATGAGCAGTTCTTC	CASSLTDGSYNEQFF
NA	TRBJ2-7	TRBV6-2/TRBV6-3	NA	TGTGCCAGCAGTTACCCTTCCCGTGGCGGGACCTTCTCCTACGAGCAGTACTTC	CASSYPSRGGTFSYEQYF
NA	TRBJ2-3	TRBV12-3/TRBV12-4	NA	TGTGCCAGCAGTCTGACTAGCAGGGGGGCGTCAGATACGCAGTATTTT	CASSLTSRGASDTQYF
NA	TRBJ2-1	TRBV18	NA	TGTGCCAGCTCACCTCCGAACATCGCCTACAATGAGCAGTTCTTC	CASSPPNIAYNEQFF
NA	TRBJ1-2	TRBV27	NA	TGTGCCAGCAGTCGACAGGCCCAGAACTATGGCTACACCTTC	CASSRQAQNYGYTF
many	TRBJ2-1	TRBV29-1	TRBD2	TGCAGCTTCTCGACTAGCGGGATCTACAATGAGCAGTTCTTC	CSFSTSGIYNEQFF
NA	TRBJ2-7	TRBV5-1	NA	TGCGCCAGCAGCTTGTCGGGGGCCTTCTACGAGCAGTACTTC	CASSLSGAFYEQYF
NA	TRBJ2-5	TRBV5-6	TRBD2	TGTGCCAGCAGCTTCGGTGCGGGGGGGACCCAGTACTTC	CASSFGAGGTQYF
NA	TRBJ2-6	TRBV6-5	NA	TGTGCCAGCAGCACAGGGTACGGGGCCAACGTCCTGACTTTC	CASSTGYGANVLTF
NA	TRBJ2-7	TRBV20-1	TRBD2	TGCAGTCCGAGCGGGACTCAGAGCTCCTACGAGCAGTACTTC	CSPSGTQSSYEQYF
few	TRBJ1-3	TRBV29-1	NA	TGCAGCGTCGTCAGGGGTAACTCTGGAAACACCATATATTTT	CSVVRGNSGNTIYF